Described below is a single T cell receptor beta chain sequence and its context. Unique molecular identifier tags were affixed to discrete cDNA molecules. From the 5' RACE reads, TCRdb called clonotypes with MiXCR, one entry per CDR3 protein. In the table there are 25,000 to 35,000 distinct CDR3 sequences, 5% to 6.5% of which are singletons. The V gene lost 3 bases and the J gene lost 5 bases, with 3 bases spanning the gap. This CDR3 has 11 amino acids. These data come from a study of early T cells in non-severe SARS-CoV-2 infection. Study-wide context: Alpha and beta chains were unpaired, from unsorted whole-blood bulk RNA.

The chain carries TRBV12-3 or TRBV12-4 and TRBJ2-3; D gene unclear. The source of this sequence is an adult who was a healthcare worker with PCR-confirmed SARS-CoV-2 infection or an uninfected control (not recorded which). The sequences come from whole blood, collected at baseline. CDR3 DNA: TGTGCCAGCAGTTTTCAAGATACGCAGTATTTT. Translation gives CASSFQDTQYF.